The 10 T cell receptor beta chains given below trace back to one sample, sequenced in a study of OX40 agonist ivuxolimab in advanced cancers. The protocol used for the library was the immunoSEQ multiplex PCR assay. The source is immuneACCESS, and TCRdb retained only in-frame sequences with V and J called. Part of the clones is not carried over; for the studies checked, unresolved V genes explain less than half of this, and the remainder is unexplained. The sample table lists roughly 52,000 clones, about 83% of them with a count of one. The ten largest clones capture approximately 1.3% of the sample. The sample in question was CD4+ or CD8+ T cells sorted from blood, obtained in a trial of the OX40 agonist ivuxolimab. Receptor source: an adult with an advanced solid tumor such as melanoma, head and neck, liver or kidney cancer.

This clone came up once. The V and J genes are TRBV27 and TRBJ1-1; TRBD1 aligns across 7 bases. The CDR3 loop spans 13 amino acids. Germline CDR1 and CDR2: MNHEY and SMNVEV (reference sequence). The V gene end was trimmed by 8 bases and the J gene end by 1 base; junction bases not matched to a gene: 4. The CDR3 DNA reads TGTGCCAGCCGAGGGGGCGCGAACACTGAAGCTTTCTTT. Its protein is CASRGGANTEAFF.

This clone was observed once. This chain connects TRBV5-1 to TRBJ1-1, with D possibly being TRBD1 (6 bases). This CDR3 is built from 13 residues. The germline CDR1 and CDR2 sequences are SGHRS and YFSETQ. V was clipped by 5 bases and J by 3 bases, with 11 bases between them. The CDR3 loop reads CASRPGHDTEAFF. The CDR3 nucleotides are TGCGCCAGCAGACCGGGACACGACACTGAAGCTTTCTTT.

This chain connects TRBV7-6 to TRBJ2-2, with D unclear. Trimming took 1 base from V and 5 from J, leaving 5 bases between them. In germline, CDR1 is SGHVS, CDR2 FNYEAQ. CDR3 length equals 13 residues. CDR3 DNA: TGTGCCAGCAGCTTAGATCTAACCGGGGAGCTGTTTTTT. Translating it yields CASSLDLTGELFF.

This clone was detected once. The CDR3 sequence is CASSQPPQGLAGANVLTF. CDR3 bases: TGCGCCAGCAGCCAACCCCCACAGGGTTTAGCTGGGGCCAACGTCCTGACTTTC. The chain combines TRBV5-1 with TRBJ2-6, with D possibly being TRBD1 (6 bases). Germline CDR1 SGHRS, CDR2 YFSETQ. This CDR3 comprises 18 residues. V was cut by 4 bases and J by 2 bases, with 19 bases left in between.

A single count supports this clone. The CDR3 here is CASSSPRGPQHF. The DNA for the CDR3 is TGTGCCAGCAGTTCTCCTCGGGGGCCCCAGCATTTT. The chain links TRBV6-5 to TRBJ1-5; D call uncertain. V lost 4 bases to trimming and J lost 9 bases, with 10 bases between them. The CDR3 contains 12 residues. CDR1 is MNHEY, CDR2 SVGAGI, per germline.

A single count supports this clone. The V call is TRBV4-1, the J call TRBJ2-7; TRBD1 matches 7 bases. CDR3 length: 15 amino acids. Germline V CDR1 and CDR2: MGHRA, YSYEKL. V dropped 2 bases and J dropped 2; count of bases not matched to a gene: 6. This chain's CDR3 is CASSQQGVGPYEQYF. The CDR3, as DNA: TGCGCCAGCAGCCAACAGGGGGTAGGCCCCTACGAGCAGTACTTC.

The chain has TRBV4-1 and TRBJ2-5, with a tentative D call TRBD1 (6 bases). The CDR3 is made up of 16 amino acids. V lost 2 bases and J 2 bases, leaving 15 bases between the germline ends. From germline, CDR1 is MGHRA and CDR2 YSYEKL. The DNA for the CDR3 is TGCGCCAGCAGCCAACAACAGGGCTGGGATCAAGAGACCCAGTACTTC. It translates to CASSQQQGWDQETQYF.

J is TRBJ2-5 and V is TRBV9; D ambiguous. V dropped 0 bases and J dropped 5 bases, with 8 bases sitting between them. The CDR3 extends over 13 amino acids. CDR1 and CDR2 (germline): SGDLS, YYNGEE. The DNA for the CDR3 is TGTGCCAGCAGCGTAGGGCCGTGGGAGACCCAGTACTTC. Protein sequence: CASSVGPWETQYF.

J is TRBJ1-3 and V is TRBV28; 7 bases are shared with TRBD1. This CDR3 spans 15 amino acids. Germline CDR1 and CDR2: MDHEN and SYDVKM. The ends lost 2 bases at V and 3 bases at J; junction bases unmatched: 4. CDR3 DNA sequence: TGTGCCAGCAGTTTAGGGGGACAGATTGGAAACACCATATATTTT. Amino acid sequence: CASSLGGQIGNTIYF.

This chain uses TRBV19 with TRBJ1-2; D is ambiguous. Trimming removed 6 bases from V and 4 bases from J, with 9 bases in between. CDR1 is LNHDA and CDR2 is SQIVND in the germline V gene (reference sequence). This CDR3 has 12 residues. CDR3 in amino acids: CASRYGRYGYTF. In DNA, the CDR3 is TGTGCCAGTAGGTACGGACGCTATGGCTACACCTTC.